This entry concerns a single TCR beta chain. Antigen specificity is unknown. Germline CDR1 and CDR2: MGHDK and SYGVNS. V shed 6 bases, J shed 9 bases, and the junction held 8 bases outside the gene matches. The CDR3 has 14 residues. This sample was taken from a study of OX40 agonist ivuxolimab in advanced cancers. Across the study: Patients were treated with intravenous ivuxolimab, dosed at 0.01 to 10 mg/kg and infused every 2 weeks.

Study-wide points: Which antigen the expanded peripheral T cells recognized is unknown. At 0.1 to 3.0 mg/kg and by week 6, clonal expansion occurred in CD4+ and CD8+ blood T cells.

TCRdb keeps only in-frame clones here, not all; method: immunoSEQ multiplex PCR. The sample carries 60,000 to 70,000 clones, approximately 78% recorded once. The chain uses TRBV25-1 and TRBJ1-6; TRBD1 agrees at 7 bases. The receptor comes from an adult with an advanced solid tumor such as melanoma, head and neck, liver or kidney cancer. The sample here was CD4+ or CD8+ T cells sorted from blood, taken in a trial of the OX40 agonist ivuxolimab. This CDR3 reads CASSQDRVFSPLHF. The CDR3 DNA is TGTGCCAGCAGCCAAGACAGGGTATTTTCACCCCTCCACTTT.